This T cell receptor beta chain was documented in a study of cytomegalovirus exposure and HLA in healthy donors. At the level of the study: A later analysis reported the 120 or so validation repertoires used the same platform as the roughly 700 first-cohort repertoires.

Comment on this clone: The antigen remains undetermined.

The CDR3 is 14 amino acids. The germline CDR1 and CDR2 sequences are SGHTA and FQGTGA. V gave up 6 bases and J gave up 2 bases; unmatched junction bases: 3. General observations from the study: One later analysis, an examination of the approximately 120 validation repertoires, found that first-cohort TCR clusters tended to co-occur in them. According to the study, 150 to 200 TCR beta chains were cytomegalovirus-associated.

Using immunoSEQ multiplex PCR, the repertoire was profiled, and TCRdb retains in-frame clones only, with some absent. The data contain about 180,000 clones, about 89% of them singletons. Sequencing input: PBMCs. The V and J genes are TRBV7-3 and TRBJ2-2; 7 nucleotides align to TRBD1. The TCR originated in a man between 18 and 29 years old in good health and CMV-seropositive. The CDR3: CASRGTANTGELFF. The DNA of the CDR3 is TGTGCCAGCAGGGGGACAGCTAACACCGGGGAGCTGTTTTTT.